This is a list of T cell receptor beta chains from one sample in a study of vaccination and CD4 T cells after COVID-19. Their recognized antigens are unknown. TCRdb processed the PCR reads anew with MiXCR; each CDR3 protein has one entry. The data hold about 18,000 distinct CDR3 sequences, with more than 50% observed a single time. Here the sequenced sample was CD4+ T cells from blood, cultured in vitro, taken before SARS-CoV-2 vaccination. These receptors came from a human donor who had recovered from COVID-19. Each CDR3 is given with its conserved first and last residue. The D gene is left open where the match is weak. Size is stated for part of the rows, as once, few or many counts, or as a class when the clone is expanded.

J,D,size,V,CDR3,DNA
TRBJ2-1,-,-,TRBV20-1,CSARPPLSRGVSYNEQFF,TGCAGTGCTAGACCCCCCCTTAGTAGGGGGGTATCCTACAATGAGCAGTTCTTC
TRBJ1-5,-,-,TRBV20-1,CSVTTRENQPQHF,TGCAGTGTTACGACGAGGGAGAATCAGCCCCAGCATTTT
TRBJ2-1,TRBD2,few,TRBV20-1,CSATGTSGSPEQFF,TGCAGTGCTACTGGGACTAGCGGGAGTCCTGAGCAGTTCTTC
TRBJ1-2,TRBD1,-,TRBV20-1,CSAGRTGWNGYTF,TGCAGTGCAGGGAGGACAGGGTGGAATGGCTACACCTTC
TRBJ1-6,-,-,TRBV7-9,CASSSTPTGANSSLHF,TGTGCCAGCAGCTCGACGCCGACAGGTGCAAATTCATCCCTCCACTTT
TRBJ2-5,TRBD2,-,TRBV7-2,CASSLSMSSGLWETQYF,TGTGCCAGCAGCTTAAGTATGTCTAGCGGGCTCTGGGAGACCCAGTACTTC
TRBJ2-2,-,-,TRBV19,CASSMWSQRDTGELFF,TGTGCCAGTAGTATGTGGTCACAGCGCGACACCGGGGAGCTGTTTTTT
TRBJ1-5,TRBD1,once,TRBV12-3/TRBV12-4,CASSLLQGTNQPQHF,TGTGCCAGCAGTCTATTACAGGGGACGAATCAGCCCCAGCATTTT
TRBJ2-2,-,-,TRBV7-2,CASSLLYGELFF,TGTGCCAGCAGCCTCCTTTACGGGGAGCTGTTTTTT
TRBJ2-3,TRBD2,once,TRBV24-1,CATSDWTSGIDTQCF,TGTGCCACCAGTGATTGGACTAGCGGGATCGACACGCAGTGTTTT
TRBJ2-3,TRBD2,-,TRBV20-1,CSARSLLAGVTDTQYF,TGCAGTGCTAGATCCTTACTAGCGGGAGTTACCGATACGCAGTATTTT
TRBJ1-5,TRBD1,-,TRBV7-2,CASRRTGGASSQPQHF,TGTGCCAGCAGACGGACAGGGGGCGCCAGTAGTCAGCCCCAGCATTTT
TRBJ1-2,TRBD1,-,TRBV12-3/TRBV12-4,CASSLRDRGGYTF,TGTGCCAGCAGTTTACGGGACAGGGGTGGCTACACCTTC
TRBJ1-5,-,-,TRBV3-1,CASSQVGVNQPQHF,TGTGCCAGCAGCCAAGTTGGAGTCAATCAGCCCCAGCATTTT
TRBJ2-3,-,once,TRBV7-3,CASSLGGGIGGTDTQYF,TGTGCCAGCAGCTTAGGGGGTGGGATTGGAGGCACAGATACGCAGTATTTT
TRBJ2-5,-,-,TRBV7-6,CASSLARGHQETQYF,TGTGCCAGCAGCTTAGCGCGGGGCCACCAAGAGACCCAGTACTTC
TRBJ2-6,-,-,TRBV19,CASSIGTGANVLTF,TGTGCCAGTAGTATAGGGACTGGGGCCAACGTCCTGACTTTC
TRBJ1-2,-,few,TRBV7-2,CASSTGVGYGYTF,TGTGCCAGCAGTACGGGGGTCGGCTATGGCTACACCTTC
TRBJ1-6,-,few,TRBV19,CASNRGTGNSPLHF,TGTGCCAGTAATCGCGGCACGGGGAATTCACCCCTCCACTTT
TRBJ2-5,TRBD2,-,TRBV27,CASRLSTGLAGGETQYF,TGTGCCAGCAGACTTAGTACGGGGCTAGCGGGAGGCGAGACCCAGTACTTC
TRBJ1-2,-,-,TRBV30,CAWVTGSSGYTF,TGTGCCTGGGTTACAGGTAGTAGCGGCTACACCTTC
TRBJ2-2,TRBD1,-,TRBV27,CASSSRARGPDGELFF,TGTGCCAGCAGTTCCCGGGCCAGGGGGCCGGACGGGGAGCTGTTTTTT
TRBJ2-5,-,-,TRBV15,CATNRGGEGPETQYF,TGTGCCACCAACAGGGGGGGGGAGGGCCCAGAGACCCAGTACTTC
TRBJ2-7,-,-,TRBV18,CASRGLSRDPSEQYF,TGTGCCAGCCGCGGGTTAAGCAGGGATCCGTCGGAGCAGTACTTC
TRBJ1-2,-,few,TRBV28,CASSSPDRYGYTF,TGTGCCAGCAGCTCCCCCGACAGATATGGCTACACCTTC
TRBJ2-3,-,-,TRBV20-1,CSAHDLAVTDTQYF,TGCAGTGCTCATGACTTAGCGGTCACAGATACGCAGTATTTT
TRBJ2-7,-,-,TRBV2,CASRLTDLSSYEQYF,TGTGCCAGCAGGCTGACAGACTTGAGCTCCTACGAGCAGTACTTC
TRBJ1-2,-,-,TRBV12-3/TRBV12-4,CASSLVRTEYGYTF,TGTGCCAGCAGTTTAGTCCGGACCGAGTATGGCTACACCTTC
TRBJ2-3,TRBD1,-,TRBV20-1,CSATGTELTDTQYF,TGCAGTGCCACCGGGACAGAGCTCACAGATACGCAGTATTTT
TRBJ1-2,-,few,TRBV7-2,CASSLATAWMANYGYTF,TGTGCCAGCAGCTTAGCCACAGCATGGATGGCTAACTATGGCTACACCTTC
TRBJ1-1,-,-,TRBV28,CASSLVVENTEAFF,TGTGCCAGCAGTTTAGTAGTAGAGAACACTGAAGCTTTCTTT
TRBJ1-1,-,few,TRBV11-3,CASSRATGNTEAFF,TGTGCCAGCAGCCGTGCAACAGGGAACACTGAAGCTTTCTTT
TRBJ1-5,-,few,TRBV7-2,CASSPFAEINQPQHF,TGTGCCAGCAGCCCCTTTGCGGAAATCAATCAGCCCCAGCATTTT
TRBJ1-5,-,-,TRBV6-2/TRBV6-3,CASSYSILRSNQPQHF,TGTGCCAGCAGTTACTCGATTTTGCGTAGCAATCAGCCCCAGCATTTT
TRBJ2-1,TRBD2,-,TRBV15,CATSREEASGSHEQFF,TGTGCCACCAGCAGAGAGGAGGCTAGCGGGAGTCATGAGCAGTTCTTC
TRBJ1-2,TRBD1,few,TRBV20-1,CSARDYRGWNYGYTF,TGCAGTGCTAGGGACTACAGGGGATGGAACTATGGCTACACCTTC
TRBJ2-4,-,-,TRBV15,CATSGDRKLAKNIQYF,TGTGCCACCAGCGGAGACAGGAAACTAGCCAAAAACATTCAGTACTTC